This record covers a single TCR beta chain. The data stem from a study of response to subunit inactivated influenza vaccine. CDR1 is DFQATT, CDR2 SNEGSKA, per germline (reference sequence). J lost 6 bases, V lost 0 bases, and 5 bases had no gene match. The CDR3 is 14 residues long. Each CDR3 protein gets one entry after TCRdb re-called the RT-PCR reads with MiXCR. This sample has about 570,000 distinct CDR3 sequences, with approximately 11% found just once. The same data also contributed to another study, on T cells expressing NK-cell markers. That report adds: It was by 5'RACE template switching with UMIs that TCR beta cDNA was made. Dominant NKG2C+ clonotype frequencies of 1.0-7.0% of CD8+ T cells were measured in about 6 donors.

This chain joins TRBV20-1 and TRBJ2-1; 7 bases are a match to TRBD2. The material was PBMCs from blood, obtained on the day of vaccination. This receptor was obtained from a man aged 50 or older who received an inactivated influenza vaccine. CDR3 nucleotides: TGCAGTGCTAGAGAAGGACTAGTCTTCAATGAGCAGTTCTTC. Residues: CSAREGLVFNEQFF.